This entry describes one T cell receptor beta chain. The CDR3 consists of 15 residues. With 6 bases removed from V and 0 bases from J, the gap between germline ends came to 12 bases. CDR1 LNHDA and CDR2 SQIVND come from the germline V gene (reference sequence). Using immunoSEQ multiplex PCR, the repertoire was profiled, and TCRdb retains in-frame clones only, with some absent. The data hold tens of thousands of clones, with 92% observed a single time. The data were taken from a study of T cell changes during pregnancy in multiple sclerosis. The V and J genes are TRBV19 and TRBJ1-5; D perhaps matches TRBD1 (5 bases). Source: CD4+ T cells from peripheral blood mononuclear cells, taken in the second trimester of pregnancy. The TCR comes from a female donor with multiple sclerosis, enrolled in a pregnancy study. The CDR3 DNA follows: TGTGCCAGTAGGGGGCGAGAATATAGCAATCAGCCCCAGCATTTT. This gives the protein CASRGREYSNQPQHF.